The subject of this entry is one T cell receptor (beta chain). The target antigen is unknown. Looked up from germline, CDR1 is SQVTM and CDR2 is ANQGSEA. The J segment lost 7 bases and the V segment lost 6 bases, leaving 5 bases of the junction unmatched. The CDR3 loop spans 11 amino acids. This sample is drawn from a study of post-analysis software for immune sequencing data. Study information: Relapsing-remitting, secondary progressive and progressive-relapsing multiple sclerosis courses were included. The study, taken as a whole, reports: Clustering by F measure revealed strong co-clustering among samples prepared together in one batch. Comparison with controls showed significantly lower normalized Chao1 diversity in multiple sclerosis patients. About 5 TRBV segments were significantly more frequent in patients than in controls. TRBV5-6, TRBV5-1 and TRBV20-1 were among these segments.

TCR beta cDNA libraries had unique molecular identifiers. The source material, 1 to 10 million T cells, gave rise to roughly 0.5 million cDNA molecules. One entry per CDR3 protein results from TCRdb running MiXCR on the PCR reads. The sample comprises roughly 800,000 distinct CDR3 sequences, roughly 50% of which are singletons, and roughly 5% rests with the top ten. V gene TRBV29-1 combines with J gene TRBJ1-2; 7 bases align to TRBD1. Sequencing was done on a sample of blood. The sequence was collected from a girl aged 5-17 years with multiple sclerosis. Written as DNA, the CDR3 is TGCAGCGTGTACAGGGGTTCTGGCTACACCTTC. Translated: CSVYRGSGYTF.